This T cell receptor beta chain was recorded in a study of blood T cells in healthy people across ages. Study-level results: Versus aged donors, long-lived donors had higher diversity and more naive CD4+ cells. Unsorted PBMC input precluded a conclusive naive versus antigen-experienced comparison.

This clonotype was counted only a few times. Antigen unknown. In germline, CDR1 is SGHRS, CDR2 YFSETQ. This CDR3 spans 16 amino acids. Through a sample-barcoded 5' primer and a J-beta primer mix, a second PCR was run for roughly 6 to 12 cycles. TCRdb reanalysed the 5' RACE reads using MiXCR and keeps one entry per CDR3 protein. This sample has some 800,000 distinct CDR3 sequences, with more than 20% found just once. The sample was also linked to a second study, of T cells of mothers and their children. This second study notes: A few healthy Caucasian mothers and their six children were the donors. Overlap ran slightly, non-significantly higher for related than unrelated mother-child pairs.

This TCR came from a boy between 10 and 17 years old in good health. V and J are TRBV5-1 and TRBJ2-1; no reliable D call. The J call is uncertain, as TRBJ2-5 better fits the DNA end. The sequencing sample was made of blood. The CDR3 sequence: CASSLSVGGKSETQYF. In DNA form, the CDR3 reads TGCGCCAGCAGCTTGTCGGTAGGCGGAAAAAGCGAGACCCAGTACTTC.